The T cell receptor (beta chain) under discussion was sequenced for a study of blood T cell repertoires in COVID-19. On the study more broadly: Sites in the United States, Italy and Spain provided acute and convalescent COVID-19 samples. Sources were T cells, B-cell-depleted T cells, or PBMCs; the material itself was cDNA or gDNA.

Germline CDR1 is LGHDT and CDR2 is YNNKEL (reference sequence). The CDR3 runs 13 residues. The germline V and J ends were trimmed by 3 bases and 7 bases, with 12 bases remaining between them. Measured with immunoSEQ multiplex PCR; TCRdb has only the in-frame clones, and not every one. The sample yields around 100,000 clones, roughly 85% seen once. This receptor was obtained from a woman in her 70s with acute or convalescent COVID-19. What was sequenced was peripheral blood. The rearrangement joins TRBV3-1 (or the pseudogene TRBV3-2) to TRBJ1-2; the D gene is possibly TRBD1 (5 bases). CDR3 region: CASSHSGDSGYTF. The CDR3 DNA reads TGTGCCAGCAGCCATTCGGGGGATTCTGGCTACACCTTC.